The rows below give T cell receptor beta chains drawn from one sample of a study of radiotherapy plus CTLA-4 blockade in lung cancer. Sequencing used immunoSEQ multiplex PCR; TCRdb keeps in-frame clones, though not all of them. The sample has about 59,000 clones; approximately 70% are singletons. The source was peripheral blood, collected from a patient treated with radiotherapy plus ipilimumab. The receptors were gathered from a human donor with non-small cell lung cancer whose response to radiotherapy plus ipilimumab could not be evaluated. The CDR3 runs from the conserved cysteine through the conserved F or W. D genes are given only for firm matches. Some rows mark clone size as missing; the rest say once, few, many or name a class of expanded clone.

v_gene,d_gene,abundance,j_gene,CDR3aa,CDR3nt
TRBV7-3,.,.,TRBJ2-5,CASSLGGGGSAETQYF,TGTGCCAGCAGCTTAGGGGGAGGGGGATCGGCGGAGACCCAGTACTTC
TRBV7-9,TRBD1,.,TRBJ2-1,CASSLNRGSNEQFF,TGTGCCAGCAGCTTGAACAGGGGAAGCAATGAGCAGTTCTTC
TRBV27,TRBD1,.,TRBJ2-7,CASSSGTGGYEQYF,TGTGCCAGCAGTTCCGGGACAGGGGGCTACGAGCAGTACTTC
TRBV18,.,.,TRBJ1-1,CASSRLGGDVTEAFF,TGTGCCAGCTCACGTTTAGGAGGGGATGTTACGGAAGCTTTCTTT
TRBV28,TRBD2,.,TRBJ2-3,CASSSRRRGVSDTQYF,TGTGCCAGCAGTTCGCGAAGGCGGGGGGTTTCTGATACGCAGTATTTT
TRBV27,TRBD1,few,TRBJ2-7,CASSRQGAPYEQYF,TGTGCCAGCAGCAGACAGGGGGCACCTTACGAGCAGTACTTC
TRBV6-5,.,.,TRBJ2-3,CASSYTGTSTDTQYF,TGTGCCAGCAGTTACACCGGGACTAGCACAGATACGCAGTATTTT
TRBV4-2,TRBD1,.,TRBJ2-7,CASSRNTGQPSYEQYF,TGTGCCAGCAGCCGAAACACGGGACAGCCTTCCTACGAGCAGTACTTC
TRBV6-1,TRBD1,.,TRBJ1-1,CASSPSGTGDTEAFF,TGTGCCAGCAGCCCCTCCGGGACAGGGGACACTGAAGCTTTCTTT
TRBV9,.,.,TRBJ1-1,CASSVGYRALANTEAFF,TGTGCCAGCAGCGTTGGGTACAGGGCTTTAGCGAACACTGAAGCTTTCTTT
TRBV7-2,.,few,TRBJ1-6,CASSLVRDSPLHF,TGTGCCAGCAGCTTAGTTCGGGATTCACCCCTCCACTTT
TRBV5-5,TRBD2,.,TRBJ2-7,CASSVAGEREQYF,TGTGCCAGCAGCGTAGCGGGAGAGAGAGAGCAGTACTTC
TRBV6-1,.,.,TRBJ2-1,CASSELQGQFF,TGTGCCAGCAGTGAACTACAGGGGCAGTTCTTC
TRBV6-6,.,.,TRBJ1-2,CASSYGGTSYGYTF,TGTGCCAGCAGTTATGGCGGGACCTCCTATGGCTACACCTTC
TRBV28,TRBD1,.,TRBJ1-1,CASSPGTGAVGF,TGTGCCAGCAGCCCCGGGACAGGGGCGGTGGGTTTT
TRBV6-1,.,.,TRBJ2-7,CATSSRDFAYEQYF,TGTGCCACCTCAAGCCGGGACTTTGCCTACGAGCAGTACTTC
TRBV6-5,TRBD1,.,TRBJ1-2,CASSLTGAGYTF,TGTGCCAGCAGTTTGACAGGGGCCGGCTACACCTTC
TRBV7-8,TRBD1,.,TRBJ2-2,CASSSGQGMAGELFF,TGTGCCAGCAGCTCGGGACAGGGTATGGCCGGGGAGCTGTTTTTT
TRBV29-1,TRBD1,.,TRBJ1-2,CSVGTGYGYTF,TGCAGCGTTGGGACAGGGTATGGCTACACCTTC
TRBV28,.,once,TRBJ2-3,CASSFLTDTQYF,TGTGCCAGCAGTTTTCTCACAGATACGCAGTATTTT
TRBV5-1,.,.,TRBJ2-7,CASSLALGRLAYEQYF,TGCGCCAGCAGCTTGGCTCTGGGGCGACTCGCCTACGAGCAGTACTTC
TRBV12-5,.,few,TRBJ1-4,CASGLDERELFF,TGTGCTAGTGGTTTGGACGAGCGGGAACTGTTTTTT
TRBV19,.,few,TRBJ1-4,CASTPRRTTRATNEKLFF,TGTGCCAGTACCCCGAGGAGGACCACCCGGGCAACTAATGAAAAACTGTTTTTT
TRBV2,.,.,TRBJ1-5,CASSLDGSYRPQHF,TGTGCCAGCAGTCTGGACGGGAGTTATCGGCCCCAGCATTTT
TRBV18,.,.,TRBJ1-4,CASSPGQSDEKLFF,TGTGCCAGCTCACCCGGACAGTCAGATGAAAAACTGTTTTTT
TRBV7-9,.,.,TRBJ1-1,CASSLLANTEAFF,TGTGCCAGCAGCTTATTGGCGAACACTGAAGCTTTCTTT
TRBV7-3,.,medium-sized,TRBJ1-5,CASSPGTIRNQPQHF,TGTGCCAGCAGCCCTGGGACTATTCGCAATCAGCCCCAGCATTTT
TRBV7-2,.,few,TRBJ2-7,CASSPEPYLGHRVEYEQYF,TGTGCCAGCAGCCCAGAGCCCTATCTCGGGCACAGGGTGGAATACGAGCAGTACTTC
TRBV6-5,.,.,TRBJ2-7,CASSYSWGRASYEQYF,TGTGCCAGCAGTTACTCTTGGGGGCGCGCATCCTACGAGCAGTACTTC
TRBV11-2,TRBD1,.,TRBJ2-7,CASSRDRITYEQYF,TGTGCCAGCAGCCGGGACAGGATAACCTACGAGCAGTACTTC
TRBV7-2,TRBD2,.,TRBJ2-5,CASSLGSSHQGGETQYF,TGTGCCAGCAGCCTAGGCTCGTCCCATCAGGGAGGGGAGACCCAGTACTTC
TRBV9,.,.,TRBJ1-6,CASSVEGRGDSPLHF,TGTGCCAGCAGCGTAGAGGGCAGGGGAGACTCACCCCTCCACTTT
TRBV7-2,TRBD2,once,TRBJ2-7,CASSLGGGDSYEQYF,TGTGCCAGCAGCTTGGGCGGGGGGGACTCCTACGAGCAGTACTTC
TRBV6-5,TRBD1,.,TRBJ2-7,CASSYLDRGAYEQYF,TGTGCCAGCAGTTACTTGGACAGGGGGGCCTACGAGCAGTACTTC
TRBV9,.,.,TRBJ2-1,CASSVAGGASYNEQFF,TGTGCCAGCAGCGTAGCTGGTGGGGCCTCCTACAATGAGCAGTTCTTC
TRBV5-1,.,.,TRBJ2-7,CASSLVGEVYEQYF,TGCGCCAGCAGCTTGGTTGGGGAGGTCTACGAGCAGTACTTC
TRBV7-8,TRBD2,.,TRBJ2-1,CASSSGLAGGPNEQFF,TGTGCCAGCAGCTCTGGACTAGCGGGAGGGCCTAATGAGCAGTTCTTC
TRBV6-5,.,.,TRBJ1-2,CASSFRGEDGYTF,TGTGCCAGCAGCTTCAGGGGAGAGGATGGCTACACCTTC
TRBV27,.,.,TRBJ2-3,CASSLSYTDTQYF,TGTGCCAGCAGTTTATCGTACACAGATACGCAGTATTTT
TRBV6-6,.,.,TRBJ2-1,CATYQGSSGNEQFF,TGTGCCACCTATCAGGGGAGTTCGGGCAATGAGCAGTTCTTC
TRBV2,TRBD1,.,TRBJ1-4,CATKRRVGTASATNEKLFF,TGTGCCACCAAGCGAAGAGTCGGGACAGCCTCTGCAACTAATGAAAAACTGTTTTTT
TRBV5-1,.,.,TRBJ2-3,CASSLGMGRGKEADTQYF,TGCGCCAGCAGCTTGGGAATGGGCCGGGGGAAAGAGGCAGATACGCAGTATTTT
TRBV19,.,few,TRBJ2-7,CASSPGHPDYEQYF,TGTGCCAGTAGTCCAGGACACCCAGACTACGAGCAGTACTTC
TRBV5-1,TRBD1,.,TRBJ2-7,CASSASGTGSYEQYF,TGCGCCAGCAGCGCATCCGGGACAGGGTCCTACGAGCAGTACTTC
TRBV9,TRBD2,.,TRBJ2-2,CASSSGLAGTGELFF,TGTGCCAGCAGCTCCGGACTAGCGGGCACCGGGGAGCTGTTTTTT
TRBV7-3,.,.,TRBJ2-7,CASSLTRGGEQYF,TGTGCCAGCAGCTTAACGCGGGGAGGCGAGCAGTACTTC
TRBV18,.,.,TRBJ1-5,CASSYGSQVSNQPQHF,TGTGCCAGCTCATACGGGAGTCAGGTTAGCAATCAGCCCCAGCATTTT
TRBV9,.,.,TRBJ2-3,CASGVVAGPDTQYF,TGTGCCAGCGGCGTAGTGGCGGGCCCAGATACGCAGTATTTT
TRBV14,.,.,TRBJ1-4,CASSQDKEQGKEKLFF,TGTGCCAGCAGCCAAGATAAGGAACAGGGCAAGGAAAAACTGTTTTTT
TRBV18,.,.,TRBJ2-7,CASSLLQGRDYEQYF,TGTGCCAGCTCCTTATTGCAGGGGCGAGACTACGAGCAGTACTTC
TRBV14,TRBD1,.,TRBJ2-7,CASSGQVEGEQYF,TGTGCCAGCAGCGGACAGGTGGAAGGCGAGCAGTACTTC
TRBV6-5,.,.,TRBJ2-5,CASSYDGSVQETQYF,TGTGCCAGCAGTTACGACGGGTCAGTCCAAGAGACCCAGTACTTC
TRBV11-1,TRBD1,.,TRBJ1-2,CASSFGPGQGDYGYTF,TGTGCCAGCAGCTTCGGCCCGGGACAGGGTGACTATGGCTACACCTTC
TRBV28,TRBD1,.,TRBJ1-6,CASHNRGDNSPLHF,TGTGCCAGCCATAACAGGGGAGATAATTCACCCCTCCACTTT